The sequence of this T cell receptor beta chain was determined in a study of OX40 agonist ivuxolimab in advanced cancers. The study's findings and limits: Both CD4+ and CD8+ T cell populations in blood had undergone clonal expansion by week 6 at 0.1 to 3.0 mg/kg. Among T cells, CD8+ cells averaged more expanded clones than CD4+ cells.

Note on this clone: Its antigen is not known.

CDR1 is GTSNPN and CDR2 is SVGIG in the germline V gene (reference sequence). J lost 7 bases, V lost 3 bases, and 5 bases had no gene match. The CDR3 loop spans 12 amino acids. TCRdb's table, derived via immunoSEQ multiplex PCR, lists solely in-frame clones and lacks some. The sample records roughly 56,000 clones, around 85% being singletons. Baseline was the first blood sampling point, followed by cycle 4 day 1 and cycle 7 day 1. The origin of this receptor is an adult with an advanced solid tumor such as melanoma, head and neck, liver or kidney cancer. The V and J genes are TRBV30 and TRBJ1-2; 7 positions agree with TRBD1. The sample in question was CD4+ or CD8+ T cells sorted from blood, obtained in a trial of the OX40 agonist ivuxolimab. The CDR3 loop reads CAWRQGMAGYTF. The CDR3 DNA reads TGTGCCTGGAGACAGGGGATGGCTGGCTACACCTTC.